The subject of this entry is one T cell receptor (beta chain). Germline V gene lookup returns CDR1 MGHRA and CDR2 YSYEKL. The CDR3 sequence is 13 residues long. Between the trimmed V and J ends, which lost 0 bases and 4 bases, there was a span of 4 bases. Drawing of blood for sampling happened at baseline, at cycle 4 day 1, and at cycle 7 day 1. These data belong to a study of OX40 agonist ivuxolimab in advanced cancers. Using immunoSEQ multiplex PCR, the repertoire was profiled, and TCRdb retains in-frame clones only, with some absent. The sample has 58,000 or so clones; 75% to 90% are singletons. The chain recombines TRBV4-1 with TRBJ1-3; D ambiguous. The receptor was derived from an adult with an advanced solid tumor such as melanoma, head and neck, liver or kidney cancer. This specimen was CD4+ or CD8+ T cells sorted from blood, taken in a trial of the OX40 agonist ivuxolimab. CDR3 DNA: TGCGCCAGCAGCCAAGACAGGGGAAACACCATATATTTT. The encoded protein is CASSQDRGNTIYF.